The clone carrying this T cell receptor beta chain showed up many times. Antigen unknown. This record comes from a study of CD8 T cells in ankylosing spondylitis. Quantitative barcoded 5'-RACE was used to prepare TCR beta libraries. TCRdb reprocessed the 5' RACE reads with MiXCR, giving one entry per CDR3 protein. The repertoire includes some 840,000 distinct CDR3 sequences, approximately 10% of them detected once, and 0.51% sits in the top ten. Trimming removed 0 bases at V and 7 bases at J, with 13 bases between. Looked up from germline, CDR1 is LGHNA and CDR2 is YSLEER. The CDR3 runs 15 residues. Study-wide points: What seemed typical of ankylosing spondylitis blood was a TCR beta motif built from eight highly homologous variants. Previously reported in reactive arthritis synovial fluid and blood were some of the motif variants. Relatively rare in peripheral blood, disease-linked clones were also CD8+. Researchers reportedly found disease-linked clones significantly enriched in matched ankylosing spondylitis synovial fluid.

The TCR was taken from a male donor with ankylosing spondylitis. Specimen: blood, either unsorted or a sorted T cell fraction (not recorded which). The chain carries TRBV4-3 and TRBJ2-1; D is ambiguous. The CDR3 DNA is TGCGCCAGCAGCCAAGAATACGGTTACCAAAATGAGCAGTTCTTC. This sequence encodes CASSQEYGYQNEQFF.